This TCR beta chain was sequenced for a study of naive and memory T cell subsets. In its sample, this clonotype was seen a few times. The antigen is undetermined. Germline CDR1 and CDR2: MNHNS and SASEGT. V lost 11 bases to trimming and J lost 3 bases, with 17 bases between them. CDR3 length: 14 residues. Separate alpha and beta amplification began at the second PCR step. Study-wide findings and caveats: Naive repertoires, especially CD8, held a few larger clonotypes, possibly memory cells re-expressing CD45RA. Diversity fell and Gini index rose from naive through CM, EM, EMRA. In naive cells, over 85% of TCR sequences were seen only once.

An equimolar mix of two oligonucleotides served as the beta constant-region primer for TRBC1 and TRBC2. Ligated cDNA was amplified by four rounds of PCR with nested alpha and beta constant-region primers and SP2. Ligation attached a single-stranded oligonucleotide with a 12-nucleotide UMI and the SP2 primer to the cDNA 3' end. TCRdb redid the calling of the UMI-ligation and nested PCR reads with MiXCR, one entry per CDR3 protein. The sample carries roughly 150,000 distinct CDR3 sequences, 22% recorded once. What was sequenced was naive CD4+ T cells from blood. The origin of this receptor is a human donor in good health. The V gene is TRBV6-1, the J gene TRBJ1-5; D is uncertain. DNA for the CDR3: TGTGCCGCTGGACCACAACAAACCAATCAGCCCCAGCATTTT. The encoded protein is CAAGPQQTNQPQHF.